The 22 T cell receptor beta chains below all came from one sample that was sequenced in a study of blood T cell repertoires in COVID-19. Produced via immunoSEQ multiplex PCR; TCRdb's table is partial and in-frame only. Altogether about 400,000 clones are present, around 89% being singletons, with the ten largest covering approximately 1%. The sequencing sample was made of PBMCs or T cells enriched from blood (not recorded which). These receptors were obtained from a woman aged 25 to 39 with acute COVID-19.

The J gene is TRBJ2-1, the V gene TRBV5-1, with 9 bases that match TRBD2. From germline, CDR1 is SGHRS and CDR2 YFSETQ. The CDR3 length is 17 residues. J was trimmed by 4 bases and V by 1 base; bases with no gene match: 9. The CDR3 spells CASSLTNSGGLYNEQFF. The CDR3 DNA sequence: TGCGCCAGCAGCTTGACCAATAGCGGGGGTCTGTACAATGAGCAGTTCTTC.

This sequence joins TRBV2 and TRBJ1-4; 7 nucleotides agree with TRBD1. Unmatched junction bases numbered 5, after V lost 6 bases and J lost 4 bases. Germline V gives CDR1 SNHLY, CDR2 FYNNEI. This CDR3 contains 14 residues. CDR3 residues: CASRLQGINEKLFF. The CDR3 coding sequence is TGTGCCAGCAGACTACAGGGGATTAATGAAAAACTGTTTTTT. The whole variable domain, remainder taken from reference TRBV2 and TRBJ1-4, is EPEVTQTPSHQVTQMGQEVILRCVPISNHLYFYWYRQILGQKVEFLVSFYNNEISEKSEIFDDQFSVERPDGSNFTLKIRSTKLEDSAMYFCASRLQGINEKLFFGSGTQLSVL.

The chain's CDR3 is CASSSPGAAANYGYTF. As DNA, the CDR3 is TGTGCCAGCAGTTCCCCAGGGGCCGCTGCAAACTATGGCTACACCTTC. The chain links TRBV6-5 to TRBJ1-2; tentatively, D is TRBD1 (6 bases). The germline V gene has CDR1 MNHEY and CDR2 SVGAGI. The CDR3 spans 16 residues. Trimming removed 4 bases from V and 2 bases from J, with 17 bases in between.

This chain links TRBV10-3 with TRBJ1-5; TRBD1 aligns across 9 bases. Germline assignment: CDR1 ENHRY and CDR2 SYGVKD. V trimming: 4 bases; J trimming: 4 bases; junction bases outside the gene matches: 5. CDR3 length equals 15 residues. The CDR3 region has the DNA TGTGCCATCAGTGCGGGGGACAGGGATAATCAGCCCCAGCATTTT. It yields the protein CAISAGDRDNQPQHF.

The chain uses TRBV7-9 and TRBJ1-2; D is ambiguous. The V and J ends lost 1 base and 2 bases respectively, with 14 bases between them. This CDR3 region has 16 residues. CDR1 is SEHNR and CDR2 is FQNEAQ in the germline V gene (reference sequence). CDR3 in amino acids: CASSLEGVVLNYGYTF. DNA for the CDR3: TGTGCCAGCAGCTTAGAGGGAGTCGTTTTAAACTATGGCTACACCTTC.

The V and J genes are TRBV27 and TRBJ1-2, with D possibly being TRBD1 (6 bases). The CDR3 runs to 16 residues. The germline V gene encodes CDR1 MNHEY and CDR2 SMNVEV (reference sequence). Trimming pared 3 bases from V and 3 bases from J, leaving 17 bases between. DNA of the CDR3: TGTGCCAGCAGTTTTCGCATAGGGGGTGGTTACTATGGCTACACCTTC. This translates into CASSFRIGGGYYGYTF.

Written as DNA, the CDR3 is TGTGCCAGCAGCGTAAAGGGCGGGGGGGGATACAATGAGCAGTTCTTC. Translated: CASSVKGGGGYNEQFF. The chain is built from TRBV9 and TRBJ2-1; 9 bases are shared with TRBD2. The germline gives CDR1 SGDLS, CDR2 YYNGEE. The J segment lost 4 bases and the V segment lost 1 base, leaving 6 bases of the junction unmatched. This CDR3 has 16 residues.

The CDR3, as DNA: TGTGCCAGCAGCGCCGGACTGTCCCCCTCCTACGAGCAGTACTTC. Translation gives CASSAGLSPSYEQYF. The chain uses TRBV5-6 and TRBJ2-7; maybe TRBD2 (5 bases). Germline CDR1 is SGHDT and CDR2 is YYEEEE. The CDR3 has 15 amino acids. V was pared by 4 bases and J by 0 bases, with 14 bases between.

The chain combines TRBV18 with TRBJ1-4; D remains ambiguous. The germline V gene has CDR1 KGHSH and CDR2 LQKENI. The CDR3 totals 16 residues. The V and J ends lost 2 bases and 4 bases respectively, with 14 bases between them. The CDR3 nucleotides are TGTGCCAGCTCACCAACCCATTCCGGGGTTAATGAAAAACTGTTTTTT. Its protein is CASSPTHSGVNEKLFF.

V usage is TRBV7-8 and J usage is TRBJ1-1, with 7 bases that match TRBD1. CDR3 length: 15 residues. Germline CDR1 SGHVS, CDR2 FQNEAQ. Trimming at V came to 1 base and at J to 6 bases, leaving 8 bases not matched to a gene. CDR3 loop: CASSLGPGGPPEAFF. The CDR3, as DNA: TGTGCCAGCAGCTTAGGCCCAGGGGGTCCCCCTGAAGCTTTCTTT.

The gene calls are TRBV27 and TRBJ2-4; D might be TRBD1 (6 bases). V was shortened by 5 bases and J by 1 base, with 15 bases between the two germline ends. Germline V gene sequence: CDR1 MNHEY, CDR2 SMNVEV (reference sequence). The CDR3 is 16 amino acids. The CDR3 bases are TGTGCCAGCAGTCTCACAGGGCGAAGCGCCAAAAACATTCAGTACTTC. Its translation: CASSLTGRSAKNIQYF.

The chain joins TRBV13 to TRBJ2-2; 8 nucleotides match TRBD1. Germline CDR1 and CDR2: PRHDT and FYEKMQ (reference sequence). V shed 0 bases, J shed 4 bases, and the junction held 7 bases outside the gene matches. The length of the CDR3 is 17 residues. The CDR3 DNA follows: TGTGCCAGCAGCTTAGGTCCACAGGGGGTTGGCACCGGGGAGCTGTTTTTT. Amino acid sequence: CASSLGPQGVGTGELFF.

The J gene is TRBJ1-2, the V gene TRBV27, with 8 bases aligning to TRBD1. Germline loops: CDR1 MNHEY, CDR2 SMNVEV (reference sequence). This CDR3 spans 14 amino acids. The J segment lost 7 bases and the V segment lost 2 bases, leaving 6 bases of the junction unmatched. The CDR3 DNA reads as TGTGCCAGCAGTTTACACTGGACAGGGAGTGGCTACACCTTC. Translating it yields CASSLHWTGSGYTF.

The genes are TRBV27 and TRBJ2-5; perhaps TRBD2 as D (6 bases). Germline assignment: CDR1 MNHEY and CDR2 SMNVEV (reference sequence). The CDR3 consists of 14 residues. Trimming shortened V by 4 bases and J by 2 bases, and 11 bases separated the two germline ends. The CDR3 bases are TGTGCCAGCAGTTCCCTGGGGACTCAAGAGACCCAGTACTTC. Protein product: CASSSLGTQETQYF.

This clone was detected once. The CDR3 coding sequence is TGTGCCAGCAGCTACAGGAATTCACCCCTCCACTTT. Its translation: CASSYRNSPLHF. V and J are TRBV28 and TRBJ1-6; D might be TRBD1 (5 bases). The CDR3 is 12 amino acids. V lost 6 bases to trimming and J lost 7 bases, with 7 bases between them. The germline gives CDR1 MDHEN, CDR2 SYDVKM.

The genes are TRBV28 and TRBJ1-3; perhaps TRBD1 as D (5 bases). Trimming pared 4 bases from V and 1 base from J, leaving 14 bases between. The CDR3 runs 16 residues. Germline CDR1 reads MDHEN; CDR2 reads SYDVKM. CDR3: CASSSGGTVSGNTIYF. The CDR3 DNA is TGTGCCAGCAGTTCGGGGGGGACGGTGTCTGGAAACACCATATATTTT. Full variable domain (missing parts from reference TRBV28 and TRBJ1-3): DVKVTQSSRYLVKRTGEKVFLECVQDMDHENMFWYRQDPGLGLRLIYFSYDVKMKEKGDIPEGYSVSREKKERFSLILESASTNQTSMYLCASSSGGTVSGNTIYFGEGSWLTVV.

The CDR3 region has the DNA TGTGCCAGCAGCTTAAACGCGGGGGAGTTCCAAGAGACCCAGTACTTC. This encodes CASSLNAGEFQETQYF. The chain uses TRBV7-2 and TRBJ2-5, with TRBD2 identical over 7 bases. The CDR3 is made up of 16 amino acids. V trimming: 2 bases; J trimming: 1 base; junction bases outside the gene matches: 7. Germline CDR1 reads SGHTA; CDR2 reads FQGNSA.

The gene calls are TRBV3-1 (or the pseudogene TRBV3-2) and TRBJ2-7; TRBD1 matches 8 bases. CDR3 size: 13 residues. Trimming removed 3 bases from V and 6 bases from J; junction bases left unmatched: 4. CDR1 LGHDT and CDR2 YNNKEL come from the germline V gene (reference sequence). The CDR3 nucleotides are TGTGCCAGCAGCCAGACGACAGGGGTCGAGCAGTACTTC. It encodes CASSQTTGVEQYF.

This chain links TRBV19 with TRBJ1-1; D possibly corresponds to TRBD1 (5 bases). Germline CDR1 reads LNHDA; CDR2 reads SQIVND (reference sequence). V lost 6 bases, J lost 10 bases, and 18 bases lay in between. The CDR3 has 13 amino acids. The CDR3 sequence is CASSLGEGLGAFF. As DNA, the CDR3 is TGTGCCAGTAGCCTAGGGGAAGGGCTTGGAGCTTTCTTT. Based on the CDR3 plus reference TRBV19 and TRBJ1-1, the full variable domain is DGGITQSPKYLFRKEGQNVTLSCEQNLNHDAMYWYRQDPGQGLRLIYYSQIVNDFQKGDIAEGYSVSREKKESFPLTVTSAQKNPTAFYLCASSLGEGLGAFFGQGTRLTVV.

CDR3 coding DNA: TGTGCCAGCAGTGAACAGTCAGGGGGTGAGACCCAGTACTTC. Its protein is CASSEQSGGETQYF. The V call is TRBV6-1, the J call TRBJ2-5, with TRBD1 matching over 7 bases. V gave up 2 bases and J gave up 5 bases; unmatched junction bases: 5. CDR3 length: 14 amino acids. Germline V CDR1 and CDR2: MNHNS, SASEGT.

The chain carries TRBV24-1 and TRBJ1-1; weak D call: TRBD1 (5 bases). Trimming stripped 6 bases from V and 7 bases from J, with 14 bases between. The CDR3 runs 13 residues. Germline CDR1 reads KGHDR; CDR2 reads SFDVKD. The CDR3 sequence: CATSSLGGIEAFF. The DNA for the CDR3 is TGTGCCACCAGTTCCCTGGGGGGAATTGAAGCTTTCTTT.

The chain employs TRBV5-1 and TRBJ2-2; no definite D call. Germline values: CDR1 SGHRS, CDR2 YFSETQ. Trimming removed 0 bases from V and 3 bases from J, with 6 bases in between. The CDR3 runs to 14 residues. The CDR3 protein is CASSLEGDTGELFF. CDR3 nucleotide sequence: TGCGCCAGCAGCTTGGAAGGAGACACCGGGGAGCTGTTTTTT.